This T cell receptor beta chain was recovered during a study of T cell repertoires in cytomegalovirus infection. This clonotype was detected only a few times. The antigen is unknown. The junction shows a germline mismatch at one end, possibly a read error. CDR1 and CDR2 from the germline V gene are SEHNR and FQNEAQ (reference sequence). The length of the CDR3 is 15 residues. Each CDR3 protein is one row after TCRdb ran MiXCR on the reads. The sample lists roughly 500,000 distinct CDR3 sequences; roughly 34% were seen once. The source of this sequence is a human donor in good health (CMV status not recorded). Some clones in this sample may be carry-over from other donors' samples. The V gene is TRBV7-9, the J gene TRBJ1-6, with 10 bases lining up with TRBD1. Sequences were derived from cultured PBMCs, sampled from culture after CMV antigen stimulation. The CDR3 nucleotides read TGTGCCAGCAGCCTAGCAGGGACAGGGGACTCACCCCTCCACTTT. Residues: CASSLAGTGDSPLHF.